These 6 T cell receptor beta chains share one sample of origin, sequenced in a study of T cells after yellow fever vaccination. TCRdb passed the 5' RACE reads through MiXCR, listing each CDR3 protein once. The sample carries more than 250,000 distinct CDR3 sequences, around 6.8% recorded once. This specimen consisted of PBMCs, obtained approximately 40 days after the first yellow fever vaccination. The receptors here all came from a man younger than 30 who received the YFV17D yellow fever vaccine.

The rearrangement joins TRBV5-6 to TRBJ2-1; D is uncertain. V was pared by 0 bases and J by 6 bases, with 16 bases between. Germline CDR1 SGHDT, CDR2 YYEEEE. This CDR3 spans 16 amino acids. The CDR3 loop is CASSLAGGMELNEQFF. The CDR3 DNA reads TGTGCCAGCAGCTTGGCCGGTGGAATGGAACTCAATGAGCAGTTCTTC. The variable domain in full, with the rest retrieved from reference TRBV5-6 and TRBJ2-1, is DAGVTQSPTHLIKTRGQQVTLRCSPKSGHDTVSWYQQALGQGPQFIFQYYEEEERQRGNFPDRFSGHQFPNYSSELNVNALLLGDSALYLCASSLAGGMELNEQFFGPGTRLTVL.

This chain's CDR3 is CASSFDRGPGELFF. The CDR3 DNA follows: TGTGCCAGCAGCTTTGACAGGGGGCCCGGGGAGCTGTTTTTT. This sequence joins TRBV7-2 and TRBJ2-2, with 10 positions matching TRBD1. CDR1 is SGHTA, CDR2 FQGNSA, per germline. Trimming at V came to 3 bases and at J to 6 bases, leaving 1 base not matched to a gene. This CDR3 spans 14 amino acids.

A few counts support this clonotype. This chain links TRBV12-3 or TRBV12-4 with TRBJ2-5, with a tentative D call TRBD2 (7 bases). CDR3 length: 15 amino acids. V was cut by 1 base and J by 6 bases, with 15 bases left in between. The CDR3 coding sequence is TGTGCCAGCAGTTTAGTGGCGGGGGCAGGGAAGACCCAGTACTTC. Protein: CASSLVAGAGKTQYF.

This clonotype was detected ten times or more. The J gene is TRBJ2-5, the V gene TRBV12-3 or TRBV12-4; 9 bases are a match to TRBD2. V was pared by 3 bases and J by 1 base, with 3 bases of the junction left unmatched. This CDR3 has 15 residues. CDR3 protein: CASSFASGAQETQYF. The CDR3, as DNA: TGTGCCAGCAGTTTTGCTAGCGGGGCCCAAGAGACCCAGTACTTC.

Notes on this clonotype: A read error may explain this, as a much larger clone is one base away. V gene TRBV5-1 combines with J gene TRBJ2-1; the D is unclear. The V gene's germline CDR1 is SGHRS and CDR2 YFSETQ. The CDR3 extends over 14 amino acids. The CDR3 coding sequence is TGCGCCAGCAGCTCGGACGGGCAATACAATGACCAGTTCTTC. The encoded protein is CASSSDGQYNDQFF.

Many counts were recorded for this clonotype. CDR3 amino acids: CASSPRLAGGRRTDTQYF. DNA of the CDR3: TGTGCCAGCAGCCCAAGACTAGCGGGGGGCCGTCGCACAGATACGCAGTATTTT. The V gene is TRBV7-8, the J gene TRBJ2-3; TRBD2 aligns across 13 bases. The CDR3 is 18 amino acids. Looked up from germline, CDR1 is SGHVS and CDR2 is FQNEAQ. The V segment lost 5 bases and the J segment 1 base; nucleotides outside the gene matches: 9.